The text below deals with one T cell receptor beta chain. The data were obtained in a study of T cells after yellow fever vaccination. Germline CDR1 MNHNS, CDR2 SASEGT. The CDR3 runs 14 residues. V gave up 6 bases and J gave up 7 bases; unmatched junction bases: 10. TCRdb redid the calling of the 5' RACE reads with MiXCR, one entry per CDR3 protein. The sample yields under 300,000 distinct CDR3 sequences, 10% to 15% seen once. The chain couples TRBV6-1 to TRBJ2-7; 9 positions agree with TRBD1. Sequenced material: CD4+ T cells sorted from PBMCs, taken 45 days after the yellow fever booster vaccination. The sequence derives from a man younger than 45 who received the YFV17D yellow fever vaccine. The CDR3: CASRRQDRGREQYF. The CDR3 bases are TGTGCCAGCAGACGACAGGACAGGGGAAGAGAGCAGTACTTC.